This T cell receptor beta chain comes out of a study of T-cell memory formation after mild COVID-19. Across the whole study: Among the donors, TCR clusters were largely specific to each donor.

V lost 6 bases, J lost 6 bases, and 13 bases lay in between. The germline V gene has CDR1 SGHDN and CDR2 FVKESK. The CDR3 contains 13 residues. 5'RACE primed at constant segments yielded TCR alpha and TCR beta cDNA libraries bearing sample barcodes and UMIs. One entry per CDR3 protein results from TCRdb running MiXCR on the 5' RACE reads. The sample records around 300,000 distinct CDR3 sequences, approximately 19% being singletons. Regarding the study as a whole: Later expanders leaned CD4+, whereas clones that contracted between day 15 and 85 were balanced CD4/CD8. Some responding clones appeared in pre-infection memory, suggesting cross-reactive memory joined.

Regarding this clonotype: Its antigen is not known.

This clonotype was sampled from a man aged 18 to 35 who had mild COVID-19 (a few samples of this study predate the infection). Cell type and time point are not known. The V and J genes are TRBV14 and TRBJ2-3; possibly TRBD2 for D (6 bases). Input material: PBMCs or a T cell subset sorted from them (not recorded which). CDR3 in DNA: TGTGCCAGCAGACCCACGGGGAGGGATACGCAGTATTTT. Its translation is CASRPTGRDTQYF.